The source of this T cell receptor beta chain is a study of T cell responses to AZD1222 COVID-19 vaccine (dated by TCRdb to the early 2020s). About the investigation overall: A total of approximately 240 trial participants underwent TCR sequencing, of whom around 200 received two doses of AZD1222 and 26 received two doses of the MenACWY control vaccine. Trial participants were enrolled by age into 18-55, 56-69 and 70-plus year subgroups, with roughly 160, 29 and 62 TCR-sequenced participants respectively.

The research as a whole found: Epitopes outside the regions mutated in the B.1.351 and B.1.1.7 variants were reportedly recognized by nearly half of the unique spike-specific TCRs. A significant rise in spike-specific TCR breadth and depth was observed after two AZD1222 doses relative to day 0 and relative to MenACWY recipients. Most participants were white British and females outnumbered males, and the authors suggested that clonal diversity may have been underestimated. In the small 56-69-year group, the increase in depth fell short of significance, most likely because of low power. CD4 TCRs associated with the vaccine covered the entire spike protein, and the dominant responses were in regions 160-218 and 743-854. Conclusions about previously exposed vaccinees are limited because only 5 or 6 AZD1222 recipients were SARS-CoV-2 seropositive at baseline. Because no day 14 peak-response samples were available, repertoires were characterized only after the peak T cell response.

Details on this clone: The antigen it recognizes is unknown. No per-base quality is available; no much larger clone lies one base away.

A distance of 17 bases separates the germline ends of V and J, which lose 5 bases and 4 bases respectively. Sequences MNHNY (CDR1) and SVGAGI (CDR2) are obtained from the germline V gene (reference sequence). Taken from cysteine to phenylalanine, the CDR3 has 16 residues. Only CDR3 DNA is held: 48 bases, read in frame from base 1. In light of the paper, this sample's time point label describes: about 28 days (+/-7) after the second vaccine dose. AZD1222 recipients given second doses at about 4 weeks or at about 12 weeks were pooled, since spike-specific TCR depth and breadth were not found to differ between the two schedules. The vaccinee samples were drawn from two UK trials, COV001 and COV002, one of which was a single-blind randomized controlled phase 2/3 trial testing AZD1222 (ChAdOx1 nCoV-19) in healthy adults. Trial participant PBMC samples were collected at day 0 and day 28 after the second dose for TCRbeta chain sequencing.

The CDR3 regions of human TCRbeta chains were analyzed by immunosequencing. The paper's processing steps were these. Repertoire TCRs were checked for matches against a reference library of SARS-CoV-2-specific TCRs that had been generated using the MIRA antigen-specificity platform. Breadth was defined as the fraction of unique TCRs that were SARS-CoV-2-associated. Depth was defined as the fraction of total T cells that were SARS-CoV-2-associated. Using the MIRA data, each spike-specific TCR was mapped to the spike region that the TCR reacts to and placed in a CD4 or CD8 class. Log10-transformed breadth and depth values were compared by one-way ANOVA with Sidak's multiple comparisons tests. In TCRdb, the immuneACCESS table is reduced to in-frame sequences with V and J assigned. These tables do not hold every clone; where another copy was compared, an unresolved V gene accounts for under half, and the others remain unexplained. Clonal size and the V and J genes are those of that table, whereas D and trimming came from the DNA. The sample table shows approximately 140,000 clones, and roughly 90% are seen once. The top ten clones comprise approximately 3% of the sample.

This specimen was peripheral blood, taken 28 days after the second AZD1222 dose. The receptor comes from an adult who received the AZD1222 COVID-19 vaccine. Recombination joined TRBV6-6 with TRBJ2-2; 8 matching bases give a weak D call of TRBD1. The CDR3 protein is CASSGQGLSGTGELFF. Here is the DNA: TGTGCCAGCAGTGGACAGGGACTATCGGGCACCGGGGAGCTGTTTTTT.